Listed below are T cell receptor beta chains from one sample, sequenced in a study of sequential checkpoint blockade in melanoma. Clones were read by immunoSEQ multiplex PCR, and TCRdb kept only the in-frame ones, dropping some. This sample has over 9,500 clones, with 74% found just once. The sequencing used CD8+ T cells sorted from blood (inferred from file names), collected from a patient given nivolumab and ipilimumab in sequence. Receptors originate from a human donor with melanoma. CDR3s include the opening cysteine and the closing phenylalanine or tryptophan. The D gene is left open where the match is weak. Some rows have no size entry. The others give once, few or many, or a class for an expanded clone.

clone_size d_call j_call v_call cdr3_aa cdr3_nt
once TRBD2 TRBJ2-1 TRBV7-3 CASSLTGGEGGRAGNEQFF TGTGCCAGCAGCTTAACGGGGGGTGAGGGCGGGAGGGCCGGAAATGAGCAGTTCTTC
. . TRBJ1-2 TRBV9 CASSAQGGVEGYTF TGTGCCAGCAGCGCCCAGGGTGGGGTTGAAGGCTACACCTTC
medium-sized . TRBJ2-7 TRBV7-9 CASRPTTNDDPSYEQYF TGTGCCAGCAGACCGACGACTAATGACGACCCCTCCTACGAGCAGTACTTC
. . TRBJ2-3 TRBV11-2 CASSENTDTQYF TGTGCCAGCAGCGAGAACACAGATACGCAGTATTTT
few TRBD2 TRBJ2-5 TRBV7-9 CASSTPGGWTQYF TGTGCCAGCAGCACTCCCGGGGGGTGGACCCAGTACTTC
few . TRBJ2-1 TRBV7-9 CASSFRGDEQFF TGTGCCAGCAGCTTCAGGGGCGATGAGCAGTTCTTC
. . TRBJ2-1 TRBV4-1 CASSVDRLSSYNEQFF TGCGCCAGCAGCGTAGACAGGTTGAGCTCCTACAATGAGCAGTTCTTC
. . TRBJ2-2 TRBV28 CASSRGTNTGELFF TGTGCCAGCAGCCGAGGTACCAACACCGGGGAGCTGTTTTTT
few TRBD1 TRBJ2-5 TRBV5-4 CASSPGNGQGRPQETQYF TGTGCCAGCAGCCCAGGAAACGGACAGGGACGCCCTCAAGAGACCCAGTACTTC
. . TRBJ2-1 TRBV6-5 CASRPQDYFFDEQFF TGTGCCAGCAGGCCTCAGGACTACTTTTTCGATGAGCAGTTCTTC
. TRBD2 TRBJ2-3 TRBV27 CASSLLGRMDTQYF TGTGCCAGCAGTTTGCTCGGGAGGATGGATACGCAGTATTTT
. TRBD1 TRBJ1-2 TRBV4-1 CASQGDIAGYTF TGCGCCAGCCAGGGGGACATTGCTGGCTACACCTTC
few . TRBJ1-1 TRBV20-1 CSAGREVEAFF TGCAGTGCCGGCAGGGAGGTTGAAGCTTTCTTT
once TRBD1 TRBJ2-7 TRBV14 CASSQGNWDRIHEQYF TGTGCCAGCAGCCAAGGGAACTGGGACAGGATCCACGAGCAGTACTTC
. TRBD2 TRBJ2-5 TRBV27 CASSLTSGGQETQYF TGTGCCAGCAGCCTAACTAGCGGGGGGCAAGAGACCCAGTACTTC
medium-sized TRBD1 TRBJ1-4 TRBV7-9 CASSSDRGEEKLFF TGTGCCAGCAGCTCGGACAGGGGTGAGGAAAAACTGTTTTTT
. . TRBJ1-1 TRBV5-1 CASSLEGVNTEAFF TGCGCCAGCAGCTTGGAAGGGGTGAACACTGAAGCTTTCTTT
. . TRBJ2-7 TRBV10-3 CAISDLLSPGEQYF TGTGCCATCAGTGATTTATTGTCTCCGGGCGAGCAGTACTTC
. TRBD2 TRBJ2-1 TRBV6-5 CASSYFLAGGPDEQFF TGTGCCAGCAGTTACTTCTTAGCGGGGGGGCCCGATGAGCAGTTCTTC
. TRBD1 TRBJ2-5 TRBV30 CAWSGGQGRETQYF TGTGCCTGGAGTGGGGGACAGGGGAGGGAGACCCAGTACTTC